Below, 12 T cell receptor beta chains from the same sample are listed, as sequenced in a study of T cell responses to AZD1222 COVID-19 vaccine. Assay used: immunoSEQ multiplex PCR; TCRdb lists only in-frame clones, some missing. The sample carries about 84,000 clones, approximately 90% recorded once. This specimen consisted of peripheral blood, obtained 28 days after the second AZD1222 dose. Receptors were obtained from an adult who received the AZD1222 COVID-19 vaccine.

The CDR3 here is CASSRDSGGYTF. The CDR3 nucleotides are TGTGCCAGCAGTCGGGACAGCGGGGGCTACACCTTC. The chain couples TRBV12-3 or TRBV12-4 to TRBJ1-2, with TRBD1 identical over 7 bases. The CDR3 totals 12 residues. J lost 8 bases, V lost 5 bases, and 5 bases had no gene match.

The chain joins TRBV6-8 to TRBJ1-5; 8 positions match TRBD1. The CDR3 runs 19 residues. V dropped 4 bases and J dropped 0; count of bases not matched to a gene: 14. Germline values: CDR1 MNHGY, CDR2 SAAAGT. CDR3 amino acids: CASSFFWAGGSYSNQPQHF. The DNA of the CDR3 is TGTGCCAGCAGTTTTTTTTGGGCAGGGGGCTCCTATAGCAATCAGCCCCAGCATTTT.

This chain connects TRBV7-9 to TRBJ1-4; 7 bases agree with TRBD1. After removal of 4 bases from V and 2 bases from J, the junction contained 10 bases not matched to a gene. The CDR3 is 17 amino acids. Germline V lookup: CDR1 SEHNR, CDR2 FQNEAQ (reference sequence). CDR3 coding DNA: TGTGCCAGCAGCTCAATGATAGAAGGGGGCACTAATGAAAAACTGTTTTTT. It codes for CASSSMIEGGTNEKLFF.

This chain connects TRBV13 to TRBJ2-7, with D uncertain. The germline gives CDR1 PRHDT, CDR2 FYEKMQ (reference sequence). The ends were cut back, 1 base at V and 2 bases at J, with 9 bases in the middle. CDR3 length: 14 residues. The CDR3 DNA is TGTGCCAGCAGCTTAGAGGCAGGTCCCTACGAGCAGTACTTC. Protein product: CASSLEAGPYEQYF.

The chain links TRBV3-1 (or the pseudogene TRBV3-2) to TRBJ1-5; 7 positions agree with TRBD1. CDR1 and CDR2 (germline): LGHDT, YNNKEL (reference sequence). Trimming took 4 bases from V and 6 from J; bases not matched to a gene: 6. CDR3 length equals 14 residues. The CDR3 bases are TGTGCCAGCAGCCTTACAGGGGTTGCTCAGCCCCAGCATTTT. Encoded protein: CASSLTGVAQPQHF.

V gene TRBV6-5 combines with J gene TRBJ2-5; TRBD2 aligns across 9 bases. Unmatched junction bases numbered 3, after V lost 2 bases and J lost 5 bases. Germline CDR1 is MNHEY and CDR2 is SVGAGI. This CDR3 is 14 amino acids long. CDR3 nucleotides: TGTGCCAGCAGTTACGGGACTAGCCAGGAGACCCAGTACTTC. Translating it yields CASSYGTSQETQYF.

CDR3 DNA: TGTGCCAGCAGTTTGTTGGGCTCGAATTCACCCCTCCACTTT. Residues: CASSLLGSNSPLHF. The rearrangement uses TRBV28 and TRBJ1-6; D is uncertain. With 3 bases removed from V and 7 bases from J, the gap between germline ends came to 10 bases. This CDR3 region has 14 residues. The germline gives CDR1 MDHEN, CDR2 SYDVKM.

The chain couples TRBV27 to TRBJ2-2; D not certain. Trimming cost V 1 base and J 5 bases, with 11 bases left between them. Germline CDR1 reads MNHEY; CDR2 reads SMNVEV (reference sequence). The CDR3 consists of 15 residues. The CDR3 is CASSLLSPRTGELFF. DNA of the CDR3: TGTGCCAGCAGTTTATTATCCCCGAGAACCGGGGAGCTGTTTTTT.

The rearrangement links TRBV27 to TRBJ2-7, with a possible D match to TRBD2 (6 bases). The CDR3 has 16 amino acids. V was pared by 5 bases and J by 0 bases, with 17 bases between. Germline lookup yields CDR1 MNHEY and CDR2 SMNVEV (reference sequence). CDR3 sequence (DNA): TGTGCCAGCAGTCGTTCTATGGGGGGTAGCTCCTACGAGCAGTACTTC. Encoded protein: CASSRSMGGSSYEQYF.

V is TRBV19 and J is TRBJ2-1; weak D call: TRBD1 (5 bases). CDR1 is LNHDA and CDR2 is SQIVND in the germline V gene (reference sequence). The CDR3 has 14 residues. The V and J ends lost 5 bases and 1 base respectively, with 9 bases between them. This chain's CDR3 is CASSDQGSYNEQFF. CDR3 coding DNA: TGTGCCAGTAGTGATCAGGGTTCCTACAATGAGCAGTTCTTC.

This CDR3 reads CASSLSYNEQFF. CDR3 nucleotide sequence: TGTGCCAGCAGCTTGTCCTACAATGAGCAGTTCTTC. The chain uses TRBV5-6 and TRBJ2-1; D remains ambiguous. The CDR3 runs 12 residues. V was clipped by 1 base and J by 1 base, with 0 bases between them. CDR1 is SGHDT, CDR2 YYEEEE, per germline.

The chain employs TRBV19 and TRBJ1-4; the D gene is possibly TRBD1 (5 bases). The V gene lost 2 bases and the J gene lost 7 bases, with 11 bases spanning the gap. The CDR3 runs to 14 residues. Germline V gene sequence: CDR1 LNHDA, CDR2 SQIVND (reference sequence). DNA of the CDR3: TGTGCCAGTAGTATACCCCGAAGGGGTGAAAAACTGTTTTTT. Its protein is CASSIPRRGEKLFF.